The 9 T cell receptor beta chains given below trace back to one sample, sequenced in a study of blood T cells in healthy people across ages. Alongside a J-beta primer mix, a sample-barcoded 5' primer served in a second PCR lasting roughly 6 to 11 cycles. MiXCR, run by TCRdb on the 5' RACE reads, gives a single entry per CDR3 protein. The table lists around 1,500,000 distinct CDR3 sequences, approximately 42% of them singletons, with approximately 7.9% in the top ten. Sample: blood. All receptors derive from a woman aged 18-29 years in good health.

With regard to this clonotype: A junction end diverges from the germline sequence, so it may reflect a read error. The chain couples TRBV29-1 to TRBJ2-5; 11 positions match TRBD2. The CDR3 totals 15 residues. Germline V gene sequence: CDR1 SQVTM, CDR2 ANQGSEA. In DNA form, the CDR3 reads TGCAGCGTTGGACTAGCGGGACTCCCCCAAGGGACCCAGTACTTC. Translated, it gives CSVGLAGLPQGTQYF. The complete variable domain, with remaining parts taken from reference TRBV29-1 and TRBJ2-5, reads SAVISQKPSRDICQRGTSLTIQCQVDSQVTMMFWYRQQPGQSLTLIATANQGSEATYESGFVIDKFPISRPNLTFSTLTVSNMSPEDSSIYLCSVGLAGLPQGTQYFGPGTRLLVL.

V usage is TRBV9 and J usage is TRBJ2-1; 9 bases line up with TRBD2. This CDR3 has 16 residues. CDR1 SGDLS and CDR2 YYNGEE come from the germline V gene. J was trimmed by 7 bases and V by 2 bases; bases with no gene match: 10. The CDR3 sequence: CASSVSAGGSRNEQFF. In DNA, the CDR3 is TGTGCCAGCAGCGTGTCAGCGGGAGGTTCTCGGAATGAGCAGTTCTTC.

The chain uses TRBV30 and TRBJ2-5; 8 nucleotides match TRBD2. Per the germline V gene, CDR1 is GTSNPN and CDR2 is SVGIG (reference sequence). This CDR3 comprises 15 residues. V shed 6 bases and J 4 bases; nucleotides not matched to a gene: 13. The CDR3 is CACGESGSQIETQYF. CDR3 in DNA: TGTGCCTGTGGGGAAAGCGGGAGCCAAATAGAGACCCAGTACTTC.

The chain combines TRBV25-1 with TRBJ2-4; D remains ambiguous. V was clipped by 2 bases and J by 9 bases, with 8 bases between them. Per the germline V gene, CDR1 is MGHDK and CDR2 is SYGVNS. The CDR3 runs 12 residues. CDR3 loop: CASSETWGIQYF. CDR3 coding DNA: TGTGCCAGCAGTGAAACATGGGGCATTCAGTACTTC.

The chain carries TRBV10-3 and TRBJ2-2; D possibly matches TRBD1 or TRBD2 (7 bases each). The V end lost 7 bases, the J end lost 0 bases, and 21 bases lay between the germline ends. Germline loops: CDR1 ENHRY, CDR2 SYGVKD. CDR3 length: 18 amino acids. The CDR3 spells CAINGEGAGPSNTGELFF. As DNA, the CDR3 is TGTGCCATCAACGGGGAGGGGGCAGGACCCTCGAACACCGGGGAGCTGTTTTTT.

V is TRBV2 and J is TRBJ2-5, with D hard to call. Trimming shortened V by 6 bases and J by 4 bases, and 3 bases separated the two germline ends. The germline gives CDR1 SNHLY, CDR2 FYNNEI. The CDR3 is 10 amino acids. The CDR3 sequence is CASRTETQYF. The DNA for the CDR3 is TGTGCCAGCAGAACAGAGACCCAGTACTTC.

This clonotype was counted a single time. The chain employs TRBV12-3 or TRBV12-4 and TRBJ1-2, with D hard to call. V was cut by 3 bases and J by 3 bases, with 8 bases left in between. The CDR3 is 13 amino acids. The DNA for the CDR3 is TGTGCCAGCAGTTTGAACGTTGACTATGGCTACACCTTC. Translated: CASSLNVDYGYTF.

The chain is built from TRBV5-1 and TRBJ2-5; TRBD2 is a possible D gene (6 bases). This CDR3 is 15 amino acids long. V lost 3 bases and J lost 0, with 12 bases in between. From germline, CDR1 is SGHRS and CDR2 YFSETQ. CDR3: CASSSTGLNQETQYF. DNA for the CDR3: TGCGCCAGCAGCTCGACGGGACTCAACCAAGAGACCCAGTACTTC. Using reference TRBV5-1 and TRBJ2-5 for the parts outside the CDR3, the full variable domain is KAGVTQTPRYLIKTRGQQVTLSCSPISGHRSVSWYQQTPGQGLQFLFEYFSETQRNKGNFPGRFSGRQFSNSRSEMNVSTLELGDSALYLCASSSTGLNQETQYFGPGTRLLVL.

This rearrangement joins TRBV7-9 to TRBJ2-1; D perhaps matches TRBD2 (6 bases). CDR1 SEHNR and CDR2 FQNEAQ come from the germline V gene (reference sequence). Trimming cost V 4 bases and J 10 bases, with 14 bases left between them. The CDR3 totals 13 residues. CDR3 sequence (DNA): TGTGCCAGCAGCTCAAGAGCGGGTTGGGAGCAGTTCTTC. Amino acid sequence: CASSSRAGWEQFF. Full variable domain (outside the CDR3, taken from reference TRBV7-9 and TRBJ2-1): DTGVSQNPRHKITKRGQNVTFRCDPISEHNRLYWYRQTLGQGPEFLTYFQNEAQLEKSRLLSDRFSAERPKGSFSTLEIQRTEQGDSAMYLCASSSRAGWEQFFGPGTRLTVL.